The T cell receptor beta chain under discussion was sequenced for a study of blood T cell repertoires in COVID-19 (dated by TCRdb to about 2020). About the investigation overall: Samples covering the acute and convalescent phases of COVID-19 were provided by collaborators in the United States, Italy and Spain. Subjects who had been exposed to COVID-19, were actively infected with it, or had recovered from it provided the deeply sampled blood TCRbeta repertoires that made up the dataset. Sample metadata almost always included a de-identified subject ID, COVID-19 status, age in years and sex. The samples were drawn from the first 160 participants of the ongoing ImmuneRACE study and from 1,254 subjects provided by 6 global collaborators. The repertoires were made available in a free public database intended to serve as a resource for research on the immune response to SARS-CoV-2. The prospective study material was composed of cDNA or gDNA derived from T cells, B-cell-depleted T cells, or PBMCs. HLA class I and class II types, where available, came from metadata supplied by the sample provider rather than from assay-based typing.

Note on this clone: There is no known antigen for this receptor. The input lacks base qualities; no much larger clone sits a single base away.

The CDR3 numbers 15 residues from cysteine through phenylalanine. CDR3 DNA only is kept here, 45 bases in frame from base 1. Trimming removed 5 bases from V and 6 bases from J; the gene matches leave 13 bases unexplained. The germline V gene (reference sequence) supplies CDR1 PRHDT and CDR2 FYEKMQ. Study-level results and caveats: The amount of clinical and demographic metadata varied by source and participant and was provided uncurated.

Collaborating institutions collected whole blood in K2EDTA tubes following their own protocols. For TCRbeta analysis, collaborators shipped samples as frozen whole blood, isolated PBMCs, or DNA extracted from either of those sample types. TCRbeta CDR3 regions were amplified from genomic DNA using the immunoSEQ Assay, a bias-controlled multiplex PCR. From the authors' description of their analysis: The number of nucleated cells in each sample was estimated from the amplification of reference gene primers within the assay. Sequence reads were collapsed and filtered to measure the absolute abundance of every unique TCRbeta CDR3 rearrangement. Productive Simpson clonality was computed per sample as the square root of Simpson's diversity index over productive rearrangements. The table comes from immuneACCESS by way of TCRdb, which keeps in-frame sequences with V and J called. Part of the clones is missing from these tables; in studies checked, under half for an unresolved V gene and the rest for unknown reasons. V and J calls and clone size are given by that table; D and trimming were obtained from the DNA. The sample records 150,000 or so clones, approximately 86% of which are singletons. The ten largest clones take up around 8.5% of the sample.

Sequenced material: peripheral blood. The sequence links TRBV13 to TRBJ2-7; the central 7 bases match TRBD1. This sequence originates from an older woman with acute or convalescent COVID-19. The CDR3 in this case is CASSMGQSSISEQYF. The DNA sequence is given as TGTGCCAGCAGCATGGGACAGAGTAGTATAAGCGAGCAGTACTTC.